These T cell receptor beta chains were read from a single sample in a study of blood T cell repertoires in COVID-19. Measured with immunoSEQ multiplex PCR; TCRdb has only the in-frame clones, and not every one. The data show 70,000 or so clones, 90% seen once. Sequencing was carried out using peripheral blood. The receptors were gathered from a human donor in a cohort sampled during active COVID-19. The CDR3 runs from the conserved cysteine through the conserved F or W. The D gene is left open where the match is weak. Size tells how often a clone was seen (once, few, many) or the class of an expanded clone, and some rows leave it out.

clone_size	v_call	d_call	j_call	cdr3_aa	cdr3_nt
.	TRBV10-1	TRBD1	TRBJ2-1	CASSESLQGLYNEQFF	TGCGCCAGCAGTGAGTCGCTACAGGGGCTATACAATGAGCAGTTCTTC
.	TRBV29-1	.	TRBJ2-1	CSVGLVGIEQFF	TGCAGCGTCGGACTCGTGGGTATTGAGCAGTTCTTC
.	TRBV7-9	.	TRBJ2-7	CASSRDTPEQYF	TGTGCCAGCAGCCGGGACACACCCGAGCAGTACTTC
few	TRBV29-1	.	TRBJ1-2	CSVLGGGFSADYTF	TGCAGCGTCCTTGGAGGTGGATTCAGCGCGGACTACACCTTC
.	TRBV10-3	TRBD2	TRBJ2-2	CAISELGGSELNTGELFF	TGTGCCATCAGTGAGTTGGGAGGGTCGGAATTAAACACCGGGGAGCTGTTTTTT
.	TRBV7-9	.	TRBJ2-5	CASSLRSGETQYF	TGTGCCAGCAGCTTAAGGTCAGGAGAGACCCAGTACTTC
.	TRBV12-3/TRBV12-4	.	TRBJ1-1	CASSLEQDTEAFF	TGTGCCAGCAGTTTAGAACAAGACACTGAAGCTTTCTTT
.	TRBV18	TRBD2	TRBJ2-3	CASSSGTSGSFADTQYF	TGTGCCAGCTCCTCGGGGACTAGCGGGAGCTTTGCAGATACGCAGTATTTT
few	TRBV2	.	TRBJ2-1	CASSEVRLAVYNEQFF	TGTGCCAGCAGTGAAGTGAGGCTAGCAGTATACAATGAGCAGTTCTTC
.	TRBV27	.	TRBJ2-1	CASRKLGGNEQFF	TGTGCCAGCAGAAAACTAGGGGGCAATGAGCAGTTCTTC
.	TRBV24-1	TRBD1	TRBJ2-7	CATSRGQGGYEQYF	TGTGCCACCAGTAGGGGGCAGGGCGGATACGAGCAGTACTTC
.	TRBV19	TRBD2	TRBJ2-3	CASSIPGTSSSDTQYF	TGTGCCAGTAGTATCCCCGGGACTAGTTCGTCAGATACGCAGTATTTT
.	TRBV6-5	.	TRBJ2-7	CASSYLRTFTGEQYF	TGTGCCAGCAGTTACCTGAGGACATTCACAGGGGAGCAGTACTTC
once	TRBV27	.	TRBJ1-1	CASSLGGGTEAFF	TGTGCCAGCAGTTTAGGGGGGGGCACTGAAGCTTTCTTT
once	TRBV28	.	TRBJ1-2	CASSPGGGGYYGYTF	TGTGCCAGCTCCCCCGGCGGGGGTGGGTACTATGGCTACACCTTC
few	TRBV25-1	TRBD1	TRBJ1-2	CASSATGLGTNYGYTF	TGTGCCAGCAGTGCGACAGGGTTGGGAACTAACTATGGCTACACCTTC
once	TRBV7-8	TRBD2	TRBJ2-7	CASSLGGKREGFYEQYF	TGTGCCAGCAGCTTAGGGGGCAAGCGGGAAGGTTTTTACGAGCAGTACTTC
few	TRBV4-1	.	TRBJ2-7	CASSQDPRAGWAYEQYF	TGCGCCAGCAGCCAAGATCCTCGGGCGGGATGGGCCTACGAGCAGTACTTC
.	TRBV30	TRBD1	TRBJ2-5	CAWSVQGNRGETQYF	TGTGCCTGGAGTGTACAAGGGAACAGGGGGGAGACCCAGTACTTC
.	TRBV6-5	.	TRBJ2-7	CASRSGQGVVYEQYF	TGTGCCAGCAGAAGTGGGCAGGGTGTCGTCTACGAGCAGTACTTC
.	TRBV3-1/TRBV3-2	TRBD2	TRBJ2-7	CASSQERLADYEQYF	TGTGCCAGCAGCCAAGAGCGGCTAGCGGACTACGAGCAGTACTTC
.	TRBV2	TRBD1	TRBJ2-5	CASNRQGAGETQYF	TGTGCCAGCAACCGACAGGGGGCGGGAGAGACCCAGTACTTC
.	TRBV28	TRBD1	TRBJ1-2	CASSRQGDGGYTF	TGTGCCAGCAGCAGACAGGGGGACGGTGGCTACACCTTC
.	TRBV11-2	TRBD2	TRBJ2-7	CASSLTGTRTEQYF	TGTGCCAGCAGCCTCACAGGGACTAGGACCGAGCAGTACTTC
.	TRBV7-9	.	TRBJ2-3	CASSLELQGRGTQYF	TGTGCCAGCAGCTTAGAGCTACAGGGGCGGGGTACGCAGTATTTT
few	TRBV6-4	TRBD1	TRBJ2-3	CASSDSRTGDVDTQYF	TGTGCCAGCAGTGACTCGCGGACAGGGGATGTTGATACGCAGTATTTT
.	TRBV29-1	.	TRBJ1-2	CSVGVGAGYTF	TGCAGCGTTGGTGTTGGGGCCGGCTACACCTTC
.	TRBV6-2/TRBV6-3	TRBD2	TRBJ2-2	CASSIGGRTGELFF	TGTGCCAGCAGCATAGGCGGGAGAACCGGGGAGCTGTTTTTT
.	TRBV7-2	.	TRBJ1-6	CASSLGYSSYNSPLHF	TGTGCCAGCAGCTTAGGCTACAGCTCCTATAATTCACCCCTCCACTTT
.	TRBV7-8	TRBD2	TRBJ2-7	CASSLYLSGRGVSSYEQYF	TGTGCCAGCAGCTTATACCTTAGCGGGAGAGGGGTCAGCTCCTACGAGCAGTACTTC
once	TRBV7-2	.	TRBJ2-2	CASSSRGGANTGELFF	TGTGCCAGCAGCTCTAGGGGCGGCGCGAACACCGGGGAGCTGTTTTTT
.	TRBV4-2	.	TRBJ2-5	CASSQDLGHRQETQYF	TGTGCCAGCAGCCAAGATTTAGGACATAGGCAAGAGACCCAGTACTTC
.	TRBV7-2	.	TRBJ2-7	CASSPYAGYEQYF	TGTGCCAGCAGCCCCTACGCGGGGTACGAGCAGTACTTC
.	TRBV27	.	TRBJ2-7	CASSFSGLGHTTYEQYF	TGTGCCAGCAGTTTTTCCGGTTTGGGACACACCACCTACGAGCAGTACTTC
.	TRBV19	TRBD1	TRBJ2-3	CASSMDRGDGDTQYF	TGTGCCAGTAGTATGGACAGGGGCGATGGAGATACGCAGTATTTT
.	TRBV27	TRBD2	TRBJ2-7	CASSPWTSGNEQYF	TGTGCCAGCAGTCCGTGGACTAGCGGGAACGAGCAGTACTTC
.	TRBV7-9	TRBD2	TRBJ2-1	CASSFSGSHTYEQFF	TGTGCCAGCAGCTTTAGCGGGAGCCATACTTATGAGCAGTTCTTC
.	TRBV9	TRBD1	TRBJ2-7	CASSVGGGEYEQYF	TGTGCCAGCAGCGTAGGAGGGGGCGAGTACGAGCAGTACTTC
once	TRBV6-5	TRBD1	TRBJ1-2	CASRGQALGGYTF	TGTGCCAGCAGGGGACAGGCGCTGGGTGGCTACACCTTC
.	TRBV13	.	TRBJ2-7	CASSLRRRFSYEQYF	TGTGCCAGCTCCCTGAGAAGGAGGTTCTCCTACGAGCAGTACTTC
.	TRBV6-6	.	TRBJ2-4	CASRPTRIDIQYF	TGTGCCAGCAGACCGACTAGAATTGACATTCAGTACTTC
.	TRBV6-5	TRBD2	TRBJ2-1	CASSYLFAGGPPEQFF	TGTGCCAGCAGTTACCTCTTTGCGGGAGGGCCCCCTGAGCAGTTCTTC
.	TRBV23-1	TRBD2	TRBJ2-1	CASSHLAGGGNEQFF	TGCGCCAGCAGTCATCTCGCGGGAGGGGGCAATGAGCAGTTCTTC
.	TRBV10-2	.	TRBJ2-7	CASSHPRRGSESYEQYF	TGCGCCAGCAGTCACCCTAGAAGAGGGTCTGAATCCTACGAGCAGTACTTC
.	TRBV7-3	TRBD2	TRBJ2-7	CASSPGASGTYEQYF	TGTGCCAGCAGCCCAGGGGCTAGCGGGACTTACGAGCAGTACTTC
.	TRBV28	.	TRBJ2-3	CASSVLSGRYTDTQYF	TGTGCCAGCAGTGTCTTAAGCGGCCGATACACAGATACGCAGTATTTT
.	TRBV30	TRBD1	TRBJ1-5	CAWKTGGNQPQHF	TGTGCCTGGAAAACAGGGGGGAACCAGCCCCAGCATTTT
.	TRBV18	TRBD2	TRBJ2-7	CASSPSGRTDYEQYF	TGTGCCAGCTCACCCTCCGGGAGGACGGACTACGAGCAGTACTTC
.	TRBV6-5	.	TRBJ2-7	CASSSIRGPSYEQYF	TGTGCCAGCAGTTCAATCAGGGGCCCCTCCTACGAGCAGTACTTC
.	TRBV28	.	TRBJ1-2	CASSLVWGVVGYTF	TGTGCCAGCAGTTTAGTCTGGGGCGTTGTTGGCTACACCTTC
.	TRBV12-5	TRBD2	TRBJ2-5	CASAVGLAVHETQYF	TGTGCTAGTGCCGTTGGACTAGCGGTTCACGAGACCCAGTACTTC
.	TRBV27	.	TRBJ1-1	CASSFGDNTEAFF	TGTGCCAGCAGTTTCGGGGATAACACTGAAGCTTTCTTT
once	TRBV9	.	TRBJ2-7	CASSVNRDTIYEQYF	TGTGCCAGCAGCGTAAACCGGGACACTATCTACGAGCAGTACTTC
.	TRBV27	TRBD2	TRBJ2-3	CASSLLREHSTDTQYF	TGTGCCAGCAGTTTATTGCGGGAGCACAGCACAGATACGCAGTATTTT
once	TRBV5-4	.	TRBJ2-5	CASSFVTEETQYF	TGTGCCAGCAGCTTTGTCACGGAAGAGACCCAGTACTTC